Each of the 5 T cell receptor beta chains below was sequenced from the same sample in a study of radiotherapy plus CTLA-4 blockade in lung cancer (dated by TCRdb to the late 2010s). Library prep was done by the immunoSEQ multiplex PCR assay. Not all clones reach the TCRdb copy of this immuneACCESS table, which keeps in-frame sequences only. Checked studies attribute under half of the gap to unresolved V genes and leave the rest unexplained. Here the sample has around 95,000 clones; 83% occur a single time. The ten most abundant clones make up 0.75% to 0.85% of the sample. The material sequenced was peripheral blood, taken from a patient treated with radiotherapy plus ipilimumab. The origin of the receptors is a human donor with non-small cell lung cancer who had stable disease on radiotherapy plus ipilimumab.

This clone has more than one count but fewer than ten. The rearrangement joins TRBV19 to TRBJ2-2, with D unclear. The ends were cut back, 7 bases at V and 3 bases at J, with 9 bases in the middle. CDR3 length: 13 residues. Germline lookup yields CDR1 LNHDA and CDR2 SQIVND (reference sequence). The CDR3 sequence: CASNDVYTGELFF. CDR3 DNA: TGTGCCAGTAACGATGTTTACACCGGGGAGCTGTTTTTT.

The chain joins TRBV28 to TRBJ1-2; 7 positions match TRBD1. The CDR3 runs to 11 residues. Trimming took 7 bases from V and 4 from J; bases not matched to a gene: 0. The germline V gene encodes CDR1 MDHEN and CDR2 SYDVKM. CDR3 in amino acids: CASTGGYGYTF. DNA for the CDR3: TGTGCCAGCACAGGGGGCTATGGCTACACCTTC.

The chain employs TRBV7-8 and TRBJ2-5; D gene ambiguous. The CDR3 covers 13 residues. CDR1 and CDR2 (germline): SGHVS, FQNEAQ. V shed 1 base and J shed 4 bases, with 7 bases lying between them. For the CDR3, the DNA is TGTGCCAGCAGCTTAGGGGGAAGAGAGACCCAGTACTTC. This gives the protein CASSLGGRETQYF.

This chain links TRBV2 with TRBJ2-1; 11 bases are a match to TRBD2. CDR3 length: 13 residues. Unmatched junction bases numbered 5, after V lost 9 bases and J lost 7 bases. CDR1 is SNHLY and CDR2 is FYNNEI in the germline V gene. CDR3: CASMGLAVNEQFF. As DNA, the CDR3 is TGTGCCAGTATGGGACTAGCGGTAAATGAGCAGTTCTTC.

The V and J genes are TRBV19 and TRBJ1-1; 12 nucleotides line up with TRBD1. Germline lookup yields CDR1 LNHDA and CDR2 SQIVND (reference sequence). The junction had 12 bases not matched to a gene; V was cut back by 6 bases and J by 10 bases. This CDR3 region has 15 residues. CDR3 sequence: CASSSGTGGAGRAFF. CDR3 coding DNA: TGTGCCAGTAGCTCTGGGACAGGGGGCGCTGGGCGAGCTTTCTTT.